This TCR beta chain was recorded in a study of cytomegalovirus exposure and HLA in healthy donors. Study-wide context: The same platform used for the 650 to 700 first-cohort repertoires was also used for the 120 or so validation repertoires, as a later analysis reported. Findings and limits, study-wide: According to a later analysis, TCR clusters from the first cohort tended to co-occur in the roughly 120 validation repertoires.

The CDR3 runs to 15 residues. V lost 6 bases and J lost 2; bases outside the gene matches: 7. Germline V gene sequence: CDR1 MNHNY, CDR2 SVGAGI (reference sequence). Note on this clone: Its matching antigen is unknown.

TCRdb's copy holds only in-frame clones and misses some; the assay was immunoSEQ multiplex PCR. The sample has 130,000 to 150,000 clones; roughly nine tenths are singletons. The donors were members of the validation cohort, which comprised roughly 120 subjects and was separate from the first cohort of several hundred subjects. The genes are TRBV6-6 and TRBJ2-1; the match to TRBD1 covers 7 bases. The material sequenced was PBMCs. The sequence derives from a woman aged 18 to 35 in good health and CMV-seropositive. The chain's CDR3 is CASRPSGTAYNEQFF. The CDR3 coding sequence is TGTGCCAGCAGACCCAGTGGGACAGCCTACAATGAGCAGTTCTTC.